This is a list of T cell receptor beta chains from one sample in a study of CD8 T cells in Susac syndrome. TCRdb independently ran MiXCR on the immunoSEQ multiplex PCR reads; one entry per CDR3 protein. The sample carries under 250,000 distinct CDR3 sequences, about 94% recorded once. The sequencing input was CD4+ T cells from PBMCs. The source of these receptors is a human donor with Susac syndrome. Both conserved end residues are part of each CDR3. A D gene is named only where the DNA matches it firmly. Clone size is given for some rows only: seen once, a few or many times, or a class if the clone is expanded.

>14|NA|TRBJ1-3|NA|TRBV30
TGTGCCTGGAGTGTACGGGGGGCTGAAAACACCATATATTTT
CAWSVRGAENTIYF
>13|NA|TRBJ2-3|NA|TRBV7-9
TGTGCCAGCAGCCAACGAGCGGGAGATACGCAGTATTTT
CASSQRAGDTQYF
>15|TRBD1|TRBJ1-1|few|TRBV14
TGTGCCAGCAGCCAAACCAGGGGGAGGAACACTGAAGCTTTCTTT
CASSQTRGRNTEAFF
>16|TRBD1|TRBJ2-3|NA|TRBV18
TGTGCCAGCTCATCTGGACAGGGCGCCGGCACAGATACGCAGTATTTT
CASSSGQGAGTDTQYF
>13|NA|TRBJ1-4|NA|TRBV12-3/TRBV12-4
TGTGCCAGCAGCGCCGGGGGAGAGGAAAAACTGTTTTTT
CASSAGGEEKLFF
>13|TRBD1|TRBJ2-3|NA|TRBV29-1
TGCAGCGTGGGACAGGGGGCCGCAGATACGCAGTATTTT
CSVGQGAADTQYF
>13|NA|TRBJ2-5|few|TRBV7-2
TGTGCCAGCAGTTTGAACAGCCAAGAGACCCAGTACTTC
CASSLNSQETQYF
>11|NA|TRBJ1-4|NA|TRBV29-1
TGCAGCGGCGTGGCTAATGAAAAACTGTTTTTT
CSGVANEKLFF
>17|TRBD2|TRBJ2-5|once|TRBV9
TGTGCCAGCAGCGTAGCCCCCCTAGCGGGGATCCAAGAGACCCAGTACTTC
CASSVAPLAGIQETQYF
>14|NA|TRBJ1-6|NA|TRBV28
TGTGCCAGCAAACCGAGCTCCTATAATTCACCCCTCCACTTT
CASKPSSYNSPLHF
>12|NA|TRBJ1-6|NA|TRBV7-2
TGTGCCAGCAGCTTCTTGGGTTCACCCCTCCACTTT
CASSFLGSPLHF
>14|TRBD1|TRBJ1-6|NA|TRBV20-1
TGCAGTGCTAGGGGACAGGCGGGCAATTCACCCCTCCACTTT
CSARGQAGNSPLHF
>13|TRBD1|TRBJ1-6|NA|TRBV5-1
TGCGCCAGCAGCCCTGGACAGGGGACACCCCTCCACTTT
CASSPGQGTPLHF
>14|NA|TRBJ1-5|NA|TRBV9
TGTGCCAGCAACTTAGGGGATAGCAATCAGCCCCAGCATTTT
CASNLGDSNQPQHF
>15|NA|TRBJ1-3|NA|TRBV29-1
TGCAGCGTTGAACCGGGGCTAGAGTCTGGAAACACCATATATTTT
CSVEPGLESGNTIYF
>16|NA|TRBJ1-1|NA|TRBV6-6
TGTGCCAGCAGTTACTCGCGGGGGGCCTCCGGTACTGAAGCTTTCTTT
CASSYSRGASGTEAFF
>13|NA|TRBJ2-1|NA|TRBV7-2
TGTGCCAGCAGACTCTCCAGGGGAAATGAGCAGTTCTTC
CASRLSRGNEQFF
>11|NA|TRBJ2-3|once|TRBV29-1
TGCAGCGTTCTAGAGGGGGGTACGCAGTATTTT
CSVLEGGTQYF
>13|NA|TRBJ1-5|NA|TRBV3-1
TGTGCCAGCAGCCAATCCATAAATCAGCCCCAGCATTTT
CASSQSINQPQHF
>13|NA|TRBJ1-5|NA|TRBV3-1
TGTGCCAGCAGCCAAGTAGGGGTCCAGCCCCAGCATTTT
CASSQVGVQPQHF
>13|NA|TRBJ1-2|NA|TRBV19
TGTGCCAGTAGTGGACTCCAGGGTTATGGCTACACCTTC
CASSGLQGYGYTF
>14|TRBD1|TRBJ1-6|NA|TRBV28
TGTGCCAGCAGTTTTACACCAGGGGGTTCACCCCTCCACTTT
CASSFTPGGSPLHF
>14|TRBD1|TRBJ2-7|NA|TRBV5-1
TGCGCCAGCAGCTTTCCGGACAGGGTCGACGAGCAGTACTTC
CASSFPDRVDEQYF
>15|TRBD1|TRBJ1-4|NA|TRBV12-3/TRBV12-4
TGTGCCAGCAGTCCCAACAGGGGGCAGAATGAAAAACTGTTTTTT
CASSPNRGQNEKLFF
>14|TRBD2|TRBJ2-7|few|TRBV4-3
TGCGCCAGCAGCCAAGAAGCGGGGAGCGACGAGCAGTACTTC
CASSQEAGSDEQYF
>15|TRBD1|TRBJ2-7|NA|TRBV9
TGTGCCAGCAGCGACCCGGGACAGGGTTTCCACGAGCAGTACTTC
CASSDPGQGFHEQYF
>12|NA|TRBJ2-7|NA|TRBV3-1
TGTGCCAGCTTTGGGGGCCCCTACGAGCAGTACTTC
CASFGGPYEQYF